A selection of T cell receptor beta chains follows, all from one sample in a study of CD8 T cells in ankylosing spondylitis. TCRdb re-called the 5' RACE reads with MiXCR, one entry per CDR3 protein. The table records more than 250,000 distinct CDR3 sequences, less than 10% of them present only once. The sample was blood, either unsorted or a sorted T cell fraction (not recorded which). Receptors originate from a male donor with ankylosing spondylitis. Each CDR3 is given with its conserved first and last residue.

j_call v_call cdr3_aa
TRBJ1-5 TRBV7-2 CASSPLEGLQPQHF
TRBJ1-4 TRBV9 CASSRDRRVPNEKLFF
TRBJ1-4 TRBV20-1 CSASVAPGREKLFF
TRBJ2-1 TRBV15 CATSRGLARDKEQFF
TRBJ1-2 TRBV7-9 CASSSGGSLISYGYTF
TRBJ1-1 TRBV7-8 CASSPDRVHTEAFF
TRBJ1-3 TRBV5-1 CASSINPGQGLNTIYF
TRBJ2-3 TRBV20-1 CSAPRAGGGDTQYF
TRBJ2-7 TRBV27 CASGKKGAYEQYF
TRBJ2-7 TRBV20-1 CSAPTSGSYEQYF
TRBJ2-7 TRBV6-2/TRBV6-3 CASSYLPAGNYEQYF
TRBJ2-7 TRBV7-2 CASSLARGQSGEQYF
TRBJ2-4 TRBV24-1 CATSDPRTGDIQYF
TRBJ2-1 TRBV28 CASSWAGDGNEQFF